What follows are 10 T cell receptor beta chains derived from one specimen sequenced in a study of shared clonotypes between healthy human individuals. Repertoires were generated with immunoSEQ multiplex PCR, while TCRdb's copy carries only in-frame clones and drops some. The profile shows some 1,900,000 clones, about 95% of them singletons. CD8 cells regarded as naive lacked CD45RO, were positively chosen for CCR7, and omitted terminally differentiated effector memory CD45RA+ cells. Sequences were obtained from naive CD8+ T cells sorted from blood. The receptors originated from a man aged 18-30 years in good health.

The V call is TRBV4-1, the J call TRBJ2-3, with unresolved D. The V gene lost 0 bases and the J gene lost 2 bases, with 6 bases spanning the gap. CDR1 MGHRA and CDR2 YSYEKL come from the germline V gene. The CDR3 loop spans 14 amino acids. The CDR3 loop is CASSQDTATDTQYF. DNA for the CDR3: TGCGCCAGCAGCCAAGACACAGCCACAGATACGCAGTATTTT.

With respect to this clone: Additional DNA sequences in this sample encode the identical CDR3. The CDR3 nucleotides read TGTGCCAGCAGCTTAGGGGCAGGGCCATACGAGCAGTACTTC. This translates into CASSLGAGPYEQYF. The chain employs TRBV11-2 and TRBJ2-7; a possible D gene is TRBD1 (5 bases). This CDR3 has 14 amino acids. The V and J ends lost 1 base and 4 bases respectively, with 11 bases between them. CDR1 and CDR2 (germline): SGHAT, FQNNGV.

A single count supports this clone. The V call is TRBV19, the J call TRBJ2-7; 8 nucleotides match TRBD2. The V and J ends lost 7 bases and 6 bases, in that order; junction bases with no gene match: 2. The CDR3 is 11 residues long. Germline CDR1 is LNHDA and CDR2 is SQIVND (reference sequence). The CDR3 loop is CASTAGGEQYF. The CDR3 nucleotides are TGTGCCAGTACCGCGGGAGGCGAGCAGTACTTC.

The CDR3 is CASSQEPGTGTAGEQFF. In DNA form, the CDR3 reads TGCGCCAGCAGCCAAGAACCCGGGACAGGGACGGCGGGGGAGCAGTTCTTC. V and J are TRBV4-1 and TRBJ2-1, with TRBD1 matching over 9 bases. Trimming removed 0 bases from V and 10 bases from J; junction bases left unmatched: 13. Germline assignment: CDR1 MGHRA and CDR2 YSYEKL. The CDR3 spans 17 residues.

About this clone: The sample has other DNA sequences that encode this CDR3 too. This sequence joins TRBV5-4 and TRBJ2-7; D might be TRBD1 (6 bases). Germline V gene sequence: CDR1 SGHNT, CDR2 YYREEE (reference sequence). Trimming removed 4 bases at V and 2 bases at J, with 13 bases between. This CDR3 spans 14 amino acids. CDR3 in DNA: TGTGCCAGCAGCCTGGGGGACATAGCCTACGAGCAGTACTTC. This gives the protein CASSLGDIAYEQYF.

The rearrangement uses TRBV13 and TRBJ2-7, with D unclear. The CDR3 is 13 residues long. Trimming removed 5 bases at V and 4 bases at J, with 12 bases between. Germline-derived CDR1 and CDR2 are PRHDT and FYEKMQ (reference sequence). The CDR3 sequence: CASSGNGRYEQYF. The CDR3 DNA reads TGTGCCAGCAGCGGAAATGGGCGTTACGAGCAGTACTTC.

The genes are TRBV30 and TRBJ2-2, with TRBD2 matching over 7 bases. CDR3 length equals 15 residues. Trimming removed 0 bases from V and 4 bases from J; junction bases left unmatched: 5. Germline V CDR1 and CDR2: GTSNPN, SVGIG (reference sequence). This CDR3 is CAWSVLGGITGELFF. In nucleotides, the CDR3 is TGTGCCTGGAGTGTACTGGGGGGGATCACCGGGGAGCTGTTTTTT.

The V gene is TRBV9, the J gene TRBJ2-2, with D maybe TRBD2 (5 bases). Per the germline V gene, CDR1 is SGDLS and CDR2 is YYNGEE. This CDR3 comprises 13 residues. The V gene lost 6 bases and the J gene lost 4 bases, with 10 bases spanning the gap. The CDR3 is CASNEAGTGELFF. CDR3 sequence (DNA): TGTGCCAGCAACGAGGCGGGCACCGGGGAGCTGTTTTTT.

CDR3 residues: CASSVFPGAQETDTQYF. The CDR3 DNA reads TGTGCCAGCAGTGTCTTCCCAGGGGCGCAGGAGACAGATACGCAGTATTTT. The chain couples TRBV6-1 to TRBJ2-3, with D possibly TRBD1 on 6 matching bases. The length of the CDR3 is 17 residues. Germline loops: CDR1 MNHNS, CDR2 SASEGT. Trimming removed 4 bases from V and 3 bases from J, with 20 bases in between.

The chain has TRBV9 and TRBJ1-1; D unclear. This CDR3 has 16 amino acids. CDR1 is SGDLS, CDR2 YYNGEE, per germline. Trimming pared 1 base from V and 0 bases from J, leaving 13 bases between. The CDR3 DNA reads as TGTGCCAGCAGCGTATATGAGGGTAACTTGAACACTGAAGCTTTCTTT. This sequence encodes CASSVYEGNLNTEAFF.